The 11 T cell receptor beta chains below all came from one sample that was sequenced in a study of early T cells in non-severe SARS-CoV-2 infection (dated by TCRdb to the early 2020s). To prepare the library, 5' RACE was applied. TCRdb shows the sequencer as NextSeq 500. TCRdb applied fastp at Q25 and MiXCR to the public reads, then kept only in-frame beta chains. A single entry per CDR3 protein holds the most common genes and DNA from its merged rows. The sample records some 71,000 distinct CDR3 sequences, roughly 10% of which are singletons. The ten largest make up 5.7% of the sample. The sample here was whole blood, taken at baseline. The source of these receptors is an adult who was a healthcare worker with PCR-confirmed SARS-CoV-2 infection or an uninfected control (not recorded which).

This clonotype occurred a few times. V is TRBV2 and J is TRBJ2-7; D is unclear. The CDR3 covers 12 residues. Trimming left V 1 base short and J 4 bases short, with 5 bases between. In germline, CDR1 is SNHLY, CDR2 FYNNEI. For the CDR3, the DNA is TGTGCCAGCAGTGAAGTAGGGTACGAGCAGTACTTC. Translating gives CASSEVGYEQYF.

This clonotype was seen at least ten times. The chain couples TRBV9 to TRBJ2-2, with D unresolved. V dropped 3 bases and J dropped 7 bases, with 7 bases sitting between them. CDR3 size: 12 residues. The germline V gene has CDR1 SGDLS and CDR2 YYNGEE. CDR3 coding DNA: TGTGCCAGCAGCGCCTATGGCGGGGAGCTGTTTTTT. Protein: CASSAYGGELFF.

The gene calls are TRBV11-3 and TRBJ2-1; D perhaps matches TRBD2 (5 bases). This CDR3 spans 15 amino acids. The V end lost 1 base, the J end lost 7 bases, and 14 bases lay between the germline ends. The germline gives CDR1 SGHNT, CDR2 YENEEA. This chain's CDR3 is CASSLGGSSGNEQFF. The DNA of the CDR3 is TGTGCCAGCAGCTTAGGTGGGAGCTCGGGTAATGAGCAGTTCTTC.

The chain combines TRBV10-3 with TRBJ2-3; D unclear. The CDR3 has 13 amino acids. CDR1 is ENHRY and CDR2 is SYGVKD in the germline V gene. V was pared by 3 bases and J by 4 bases, with 8 bases between. The CDR3 protein is CAISEASPDTQYF. The CDR3 nucleotides are TGTGCCATCAGTGAAGCTTCCCCAGATACGCAGTATTTT.

This clonotype has more than one count but fewer than ten. The genes are TRBV15 and TRBJ1-5; D is perhaps TRBD1 (5 bases). Trimming took 3 bases from V and 2 from J, leaving 17 bases between them. CDR3 length: 17 residues. The V gene's germline CDR1 is LNHNV and CDR2 YYDKDF (reference sequence). The CDR3 here is CATSSRRDRGGNQPQHF. The DNA of the CDR3 is TGTGCCACCAGCAGTCGCCGGGACCGGGGGGGCAATCAGCCCCAGCATTTT.

This clonotype was observed at least ten times. The V and J genes are TRBV18 and TRBJ1-4, with D maybe TRBD1 (5 bases). V was clipped by 6 bases and J by 5 bases, with 16 bases between them. This CDR3 contains 15 residues. From germline, CDR1 is KGHSH and CDR2 LQKENI. The CDR3, as DNA: TGTGCCAGCTCCCTGAATAGAGGGGAGAATGAAAAACTGTTTTTT. This translates into CASSLNRGENEKLFF.

In its sample, this clonotype was seen many times. This sequence joins TRBV5-1 and TRBJ2-1; D may be TRBD1 (8 bases). Germline assignment: CDR1 SGHRS and CDR2 YFSETQ. CDR3 length: 17 residues. The ends were cut back, 3 bases at V and 3 bases at J, with 19 bases in the middle. CDR3 bases: TGCGCCAGCAGCTCCCAGGTACAGGGGGGGATCTACAATGAGCAGTTCTTC. This codes for CASSSQVQGGIYNEQFF. Full variable domain (remainder filled in from reference TRBV5-1 and TRBJ2-1): KAGVTQTPRYLIKTRGQQVTLSCSPISGHRSVSWYQQTPGQGLQFLFEYFSETQRNKGNFPGRFSGRQFSNSRSEMNVSTLELGDSALYLCASSSQVQGGIYNEQFFGPGTRLTVL.

V usage is TRBV3-1 and J usage is TRBJ1-2, with D hard to call. CDR1 LGHDT and CDR2 YNNKEL come from the germline V gene (reference sequence). Between the trimmed V and J ends, which lost 5 bases and 14 bases, there was a span of 18 bases. The CDR3 consists of 12 residues. The CDR3 sequence: CASSGGPKGRTF. CDR3 sequence (DNA): TGTGCCAGCAGCGGCGGGCCAAAGGGAAGGACCTTC.

The V and J genes are TRBV19 and TRBJ2-5, with D uncertain. This CDR3 contains 15 residues. Germline-derived CDR1 and CDR2 are LNHDA and SQIVND (reference sequence). Trimming removed 5 bases from V and 2 bases from J, with 15 bases in between. CDR3 loop: CASSYRHILQETQYF. As DNA, the CDR3 is TGTGCCAGTAGTTACAGACACATACTTCAAGAGACCCAGTACTTC.

The chain recombines TRBV6-5 with TRBJ1-2; 8 bases map to TRBD1. Germline lookup yields CDR1 MNHEY and CDR2 SVGAGI. Losses at the gene ends were 6 bases for V and 8 bases for J; bases not matched to a gene: 11. The CDR3 totals 14 residues. The CDR3 DNA reads as TGTGCCAGCAGCCAAACTATTACAGGGGGAGGCTACACCTTC. It translates to CASSQTITGGGYTF.

The J gene is TRBJ1-6, the V gene TRBV20-1; 11 bases fit TRBD1. The germline V gene has CDR1 DFQATT and CDR2 SNEGSKA (reference sequence). This CDR3 has 14 residues. V lost 5 bases and J lost 8; bases outside the gene matches: 5. CDR3 DNA: TGCAGTGCTTGGGACAGGGGGGCTGATTCACCCCTCCACTTT. It specifies CSAWDRGADSPLHF.